Shown below are 3 T cell receptor beta chains from a single sample sequenced in a study of beta chain features in type 1 diabetes. Study-level results: There was a moderate but significant shortening of TCRB CDR3s in all four CD4+ subsets of Type 1 diabetes patients.

These receptors' antigens are unknown. The whole isolated RNA underwent reverse transcription, so sequencing captured expressed TCRB transcripts. TCRdb keeps only in-frame clones here, not all; method: immunoSEQ multiplex PCR. Among some 240,000 clones listed, about a sixth were seen once. Sequencing was performed on naive CD4+ T cells from blood. These receptors were collected from a man aged 25-45 years with type 1 diabetes.

This clone showed up just a few times. The J gene is TRBJ2-3, the V gene TRBV1; whether TRBD2, the table's D call, matches the DNA was not checked. TRBV1 corresponds to a pseudogene. The CDR3 consists of 14 residues. CDR3 sequence reads: CTSSQHGSTDTQYF. The CDR3 coding sequence is TGCACCAGCAGCCAACACGGGTCCACAGATACGCAGTATTTT.

The sample holds a few counts of this clone. The gene calls are TRBV5-1 and TRBJ2-5; D gene unclear. In germline, CDR1 is SGHRS, CDR2 YFSETQ. Trimming took off 0 bases at V and 3 bases at J, with 6 bases between the two ends. The CDR3 runs to 13 residues. The CDR3 is CASSLAREETQYF. DNA of the CDR3: TGCGCCAGCAGCTTGGCACGGGAAGAGACCCAGTACTTC.

A few counts support this clone. J is TRBJ2-1 and V is TRBV20-1, with 8 bases aligning to TRBD1. The CDR3 runs to 11 residues. CDR1 and CDR2 (germline): DFQATT, SNEGSKA (reference sequence). Trimming took 5 bases from V and 6 from J; bases not matched to a gene: 0. The CDR3 here is CSAGTGNEQFF. In DNA form, the CDR3 reads TGCAGTGCTGGGACAGGCAATGAGCAGTTCTTC.